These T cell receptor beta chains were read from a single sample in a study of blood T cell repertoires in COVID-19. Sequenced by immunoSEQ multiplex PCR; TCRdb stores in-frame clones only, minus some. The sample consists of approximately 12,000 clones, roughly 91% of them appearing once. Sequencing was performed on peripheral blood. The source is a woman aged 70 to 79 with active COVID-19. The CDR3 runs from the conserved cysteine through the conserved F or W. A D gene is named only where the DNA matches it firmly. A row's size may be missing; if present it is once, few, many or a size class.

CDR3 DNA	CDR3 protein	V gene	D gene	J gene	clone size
TGTGCCAGCAGTTTGGACGGGAGAACTCAGTTCTTC	CASSLDGRTQFF	TRBV12-3/TRBV12-4	NA	TRBJ2-1	NA
TGTGCCAGCAGCTTAGCGGGAGGGCCGGGCGATGAGCAGTTCTTC	CASSLAGGPGDEQFF	TRBV7-6	TRBD2	TRBJ2-1	NA
TGTGCCAGCAGTTATCCCTCAGCGGTCGAGCAGTACTTC	CASSYPSAVEQYF	TRBV6-6	NA	TRBJ2-7	NA
TGCGCCAGCAGCTTGGGGACTGCAGAGCTGTTCTTC	CASSLGTAELFF	TRBV5-1	NA	TRBJ2-1	NA
TGTGCCAGCAGCCGACCGGGACAGACAACTAATGAAAAACTGTTTTTT	CASSRPGQTTNEKLFF	TRBV5-5	TRBD1	TRBJ1-4	NA
TGTGCCAGCAGCCAAGGCGACAGATCGAACACTGAAGCTTTCTTT	CASSQGDRSNTEAFF	TRBV3-1/TRBV3-2	NA	TRBJ1-1	NA
TGTGCCAGCTCACCATTAACAGGTCAGAACACTGAAGCTTTCTTT	CASSPLTGQNTEAFF	TRBV18	NA	TRBJ1-1	NA
TGTGCCAGCAGCCCTACAGGGATCCTCGGGGAGACCCAGTACTTC	CASSPTGILGETQYF	TRBV5-5	NA	TRBJ2-5	NA
TGTGCCAGCAGCTACCGACAGCTTAATGAAAAACTGTTTTTT	CASSYRQLNEKLFF	TRBV5-6	NA	TRBJ1-4	NA
TGTGCCAGCAGACCTGGGACAGCGAACACCGGGGAGCTGTTTTTT	CASRPGTANTGELFF	TRBV7-6	TRBD1	TRBJ2-2	NA
TGCGCCAGCAGTGACCCAGGGGTCTACGAGCAGTACTTC	CASSDPGVYEQYF	TRBV10-2	NA	TRBJ2-7	NA
TGTGCCAGCAGCCCAGAGCGGGGACAAACAGATACGCAGTATTTT	CASSPERGQTDTQYF	TRBV7-9	NA	TRBJ2-3	NA
TGTGCCAGTAGTATAGGGGGCGCAGGCACGTATACGCAGTATTTT	CASSIGGAGTYTQYF	TRBV19	NA	TRBJ2-3	NA
TGTGCCAGCAGCCATTGGACTAGCGGAGAGTACAATGAGCAGTTCTTC	CASSHWTSGEYNEQFF	TRBV14	TRBD2	TRBJ2-1	NA
TGTGCCAGCAGTTTCCGAGGATATGAAAAACTGTTTTTT	CASSFRGYEKLFF	TRBV12-3/TRBV12-4	NA	TRBJ1-4	NA
TGTGCCAGCTCACCACCTGCGTTAACGGGAGGGCCTATCCTTGAGCAGTTCTTC	CASSPPALTGGPILEQFF	TRBV18	TRBD2	TRBJ2-1	NA
TGTGCCAGCAGCGTAGAGCCTAATAACAATGAGCAGTTCTTC	CASSVEPNNNEQFF	TRBV9	NA	TRBJ2-1	NA
TGTGCCAGCACCGAGGGTTTCCACGAGCAGTACTTC	CASTEGFHEQYF	TRBV6-5	NA	TRBJ2-7	NA
TGCGCCAGCAGCCAAGATCAGACATCGACTGAAGCTTTCTTT	CASSQDQTSTEAFF	TRBV4-3	NA	TRBJ1-1	NA
TGCGCCAGCAGTTCGCAGGTCAACTATGGCTACACCTTC	CASSSQVNYGYTF	TRBV5-1	NA	TRBJ1-2	NA
TGTGCCAGCAGTTTGCTACAGGGGGTTCGCGAGCAGTACTTC	CASSLLQGVREQYF	TRBV27	TRBD1	TRBJ2-7	NA
TGTGCCAGCAGTTACGGGGCCACAGGGCTATCCTACGAGCAGTACTTC	CASSYGATGLSYEQYF	TRBV6-6	NA	TRBJ2-7	NA
TGCAGCGTTGATATACAGGGTCATGGCTACACCTTC	CSVDIQGHGYTF	TRBV29-1	NA	TRBJ1-2	NA
TGTGCCAGTAGTATAGATCGGGGGGATACGCAGTATTTT	CASSIDRGDTQYF	TRBV19	NA	TRBJ2-3	NA
TGTGCCACGGGGGGACTAGCTGGCACAGATACGCAGTATTTT	CATGGLAGTDTQYF	TRBV19	TRBD2	TRBJ2-3	NA
TGTGCCAGCAGCAGTAGGACTAGCGGAAGCTCCTACAATGAGCAGTTCTTC	CASSSRTSGSSYNEQFF	TRBV7-6	TRBD2	TRBJ2-1	NA
TGTGCCAGCAGCCCTTACCTCTATTGGACTAGCGGGAGAGCAGATACGCAGTATTTT	CASSPYLYWTSGRADTQYF	TRBV9	TRBD2	TRBJ2-3	NA
TGTGCCAGTAGCTTCGGAGAAAACAGGGTCTCTGGGGCCAACGTCCTGACTTTC	CASSFGENRVSGANVLTF	TRBV3-1/TRBV3-2	NA	TRBJ2-6	NA
TGTGCCAGCAGTCCGGGACAGTATGGCTACACCTTC	CASSPGQYGYTF	TRBV12-3/TRBV12-4	TRBD1	TRBJ1-2	NA
TGTGCCAGCAGCTTAGCGACAGCGGAGACCCAGTACTTC	CASSLATAETQYF	TRBV7-2	NA	TRBJ2-5	once
TGCGCCAGCAGTGATGTCTTTCCCTACGAGCAGTACTTC	CASSDVFPYEQYF	TRBV10-2	NA	TRBJ2-7	NA
TGCGCCAGCAGCTTGGCCCGGCAGGGGGCTGGAAACACCATATATTTT	CASSLARQGAGNTIYF	TRBV5-1	TRBD1	TRBJ1-3	NA
TGCGCCAGCAGTGAAGGACAGGGGGTAGATACGCAGTATTTT	CASSEGQGVDTQYF	TRBV10-1	TRBD1	TRBJ2-3	NA
TGTGCCAGCAGCAAGGGACAGGGGGCGCCGGTCGAGACCCAGTACTTC	CASSKGQGAPVETQYF	TRBV5-6	TRBD1	TRBJ2-5	once
TGTGCCAGCAGCCTTTCGGGGGGTGAAGAGACCCAGTACTTC	CASSLSGGEETQYF	TRBV3-1/TRBV3-2	TRBD2	TRBJ2-5	NA
TGTGCCAGCAGCCAAGACCTACTAGCGGAAAACAATGAGCAGTTCTTC	CASSQDLLAENNEQFF	TRBV3-1/TRBV3-2	TRBD2	TRBJ2-1	NA
TGTGCCAGCAGCCCTGCGGGGGGGGAGCAGTACTTC	CASSPAGGEQYF	TRBV16	TRBD2	TRBJ2-7	NA
TGTGCCAGCAGTTACCTCACAGGGGGTAGCAATCAGCCCCAGCATTTT	CASSYLTGGSNQPQHF	TRBV6-6	TRBD1	TRBJ1-5	once
TGCGCCAGCAGCCAGGGACAGAGCTCCTACGAGCAGTACTTC	CASSQGQSSYEQYF	TRBV4-1	TRBD1	TRBJ2-7	NA
TGTGCCAGCAGCCAGGAGGGTTTGAGCAATCAGCCCCAGCATTTT	CASSQEGLSNQPQHF	TRBV4-2	NA	TRBJ1-5	NA
TGTGCCAGCGGGACACATAATGAAAAACTGTTTTTT	CASGTHNEKLFF	TRBV7-8	NA	TRBJ1-4	NA
TGCGCCAGCAGCCCCGGACAGGGGCGAGTGGATACGCAGTATTTT	CASSPGQGRVDTQYF	TRBV5-1	TRBD1	TRBJ2-3	NA
TGTGCCAGCACGACAGGGAATGGGGGCTACACCTTC	CASTTGNGGYTF	TRBV3-1/TRBV3-2	TRBD1	TRBJ1-2	few
TGTGCCATCAGGGGGACAGATTATAATTCACCCCTCCACTTT	CAIRGTDYNSPLHF	TRBV10-3	TRBD1	TRBJ1-6	NA
TGTGCCAGCAGTCAGGGCTACGAGCAGTACTTC	CASSQGYEQYF	TRBV27	NA	TRBJ2-7	NA
TGTGCCAGCAGCCCACCCGGGACACAAAAAGAGACCCAGTACTTC	CASSPPGTQKETQYF	TRBV7-9	NA	TRBJ2-5	once
TGTGCCAGCCAACCGGCGGGGGCCGGCTACGAGCAGTACTTC	CASQPAGAGYEQYF	TRBV19	NA	TRBJ2-7	NA
TGTGCCAGCAGTTTATTTGCGGGAGTCACAGATACGCAGTATTTT	CASSLFAGVTDTQYF	TRBV27	TRBD2	TRBJ2-3	large